A single sample gave rise to the 8 T cell receptor beta chains below, sequenced in a study of T cell responses to AZD1222 COVID-19 vaccine. TCRdb's copy holds only in-frame clones and misses some; the assay was immunoSEQ multiplex PCR. This repertoire shows under 100,000 clones, roughly 89% found once; its top ten account for under 5.5%. Source: peripheral blood, taken 28 days after the second AZD1222 dose. These receptors were collected from an adult who received the AZD1222 COVID-19 vaccine.

The J gene is TRBJ1-2, the V gene TRBV5-4; D not certain. There are 15 residues in the CDR3. V shed 4 bases and J shed 4 bases, with 17 bases lying between them. CDR1 and CDR2 (germline): SGHNT, YYREEE (reference sequence). The CDR3, as DNA: TGTGCCAGCAGCCAGGTGGCTTCCTGGGGCTATGGCTACACCTTC. It translates to CASSQVASWGYGYTF.

The chain couples TRBV7-8 to TRBJ1-5; TRBD1 aligns across 10 bases. Germline values: CDR1 SGHVS, CDR2 FQNEAQ. With V trimmed by 1 base and J by 6 bases, 3 bases remained unmatched. This CDR3 spans 15 amino acids. DNA for the CDR3: TGTGCCAGCAGCTTAGGGACAGGGGGTAGTCAGCCCCAGCATTTT. Its protein is CASSLGTGGSQPQHF.

The rearrangement uses TRBV5-1 and TRBJ2-7; D is possibly TRBD1 (5 bases). The germline V gene encodes CDR1 SGHRS and CDR2 YFSETQ. V was clipped by 4 bases and J by 4 bases, with 18 bases between them. This CDR3 has 15 residues. In DNA form, the CDR3 reads TGCGCCAGCAGCCGGTACAGGACGGAGAAATACGAGCAGTACGTC. It encodes CASSRYRTEKYEQYV.

The V call is TRBV13, the J call TRBJ1-4; a weak D match, TRBD1 (5 bases). This CDR3 comprises 17 residues. V lost 5 bases and J 4 bases, leaving 20 bases between the germline ends. CDR1 PRHDT and CDR2 FYEKMQ come from the germline V gene (reference sequence). CDR3 coding DNA: TGTGCCAGCAGCCCACAGGATCAGGGCACAAATAATGAAAAACTGTTTTTT. It translates to CASSPQDQGTNNEKLFF.

The gene calls are TRBV6-5 and TRBJ2-5; TRBD1 or TRBD2 may be the D gene (6 bases each). This CDR3 has 14 residues. V dropped 6 bases and J dropped 4 bases, with 15 bases sitting between them. Germline V CDR1 and CDR2: MNHEY, SVGAGI. The CDR3, as DNA: TGTGCCAGCAGGAACGGGGGCCCCGGAGAGACCCAGTACTTC. The encoded protein is CASRNGGPGETQYF.

This sequence joins TRBV3-1 (or the pseudogene TRBV3-2) and TRBJ2-7, with unresolved D. CDR1 is LGHDT and CDR2 is YNNKEL in the germline V gene (reference sequence). Trimming removed 0 bases from V and 2 bases from J, with 5 bases in between. The CDR3 spans 13 residues. CDR3 region: CASSQEPTYEQYF. The CDR3 nucleotides read TGTGCCAGCAGCCAAGAACCCACCTACGAGCAGTACTTC.

Here the CDR3 reads CASSLEWTDYEQYV. In nucleotides, the CDR3 is TGTGCCAGCAGCTTAGAGTGGACGGACTACGAGCAGTACGTC. The chain couples TRBV11-2 to TRBJ2-7; no definite D call. The V end was cut by 0 bases, the J end by 3 bases, with 9 bases between. CDR1 is SGHAT, CDR2 FQNNGV, per germline. The CDR3 totals 14 residues.

The rearrangement joins TRBV28 to TRBJ2-3, with 7 bases identical to TRBD2. Germline CDR1 is MDHEN and CDR2 is SYDVKM. With V trimmed by 1 base and J by 1 base, 17 bases remained unmatched. The length of the CDR3 is 20 residues. CDR3 DNA sequence: TGTGCCAGCAGTTTATCCGTGATCGTGGGGCAGGCGGGGGGCACAGATACGCAGTATTTT. It translates to CASSLSVIVGQAGGTDTQYF.